This TCR beta chain was observed in a study of siplizumab effects on memory and regulatory T cells (dated by TCRdb to 2018 to 2020). Regarding the complete study: The effect of the anti-CD2 antibody siplizumab on alloreactive T-cell subsets was examined in allogeneic mixed lymphocyte reactions constructed from human PBMCs.

What the study reported, not specific to this receptor: Greater diversity appeared to be present in unstimulated naive T cells than in memory T cells, and a substantial contribution to the alloresponse seemed to be made by naive cells. Because sequences at frequencies below about 10^-5 were poorly captured, only a minor fraction of alloreactive clones could be mapped back to unstimulated subsets. For roughly 75-96% of proliferating CD4+ or CD8+ clones, no naive or memory phenotype could be assigned. Whether proliferating Tregs from siplizumab cultures actually had suppressive function was not functionally confirmed. The cumulative frequency of alloreactive sequences that could be traced back to unstimulated CD4+ memory T cells was significantly reduced by siplizumab. Among mappable alloreactive CD4+ clones, the Treg-derived fraction averaged approximately 63% with siplizumab versus 26.9% in control reactions.

Sorted unstimulated T cells and proliferating T cells recovered from mixed lymphocyte reactions were subjected to TCRbeta CDR3 sequencing. Fresh whole blood from 9 to 11 HLA-typed healthy donors was used to isolate PBMCs. In the case of this clone: The antigen it recognizes is unknown. The record has no base qualities; no much larger clone is one base away.

V lost 2 bases and J lost 7 bases; the stretch between them is 9 bases long. The CDR3 starts with the cysteine, ends with the phenylalanine, and has 13 residues. Only CDR3 DNA remains: 39 bases, in frame from the first base. CDR1 and CDR2 are read off the germline V gene as MNHEY and SVGAGI. Library preparation employed the immunoSEQ multiplex PCR assay. Some 100,000 TCR templates per sample were assayed by the deep sequencing platform. Genomic DNA extracted from sorted T cells was used for TCRbeta CDR3 sequencing. Under the source paper's analysis protocol: Clonal analysis of TCRbeta CDR3 data was done in the R programming language. Alloreactive CD4+ and CD8+ clones were identified by comparing unstimulated samples to CFSE-low samples taken after the reaction. Regulatory or non-regulatory origin was assigned to alloreactive CD4+ clones by matching of sequences to sorted unstimulated Treg and non-Treg repertoires. TCRdb retrieved this table from immuneACCESS and kept in-frame rearrangements only. Not all clones are present; in checked studies, unresolved V genes account for under half, and no reason is known for the remainder. That table is the source of V, J and clone size, and D and trimming were worked out from the DNA. Here the sample has more than 45,000 clones; roughly 93% occur a single time. The ten largest clonotypes hold less than 45% of the sample.

The rearrangement joined TRBV6-5 to TRBJ1-5, and perhaps TRBD1 as D gene, on 5 matching bases. Material: CD8+ T cells sorted from blood. The receptor's source is a human donor in good health. The CDR3 protein sequence reads: CASSYGGRQPQHF. The base sequence is TGTGCCAGCAGTTACGGGGGGAGGCAGCCCCAGCATTTT.